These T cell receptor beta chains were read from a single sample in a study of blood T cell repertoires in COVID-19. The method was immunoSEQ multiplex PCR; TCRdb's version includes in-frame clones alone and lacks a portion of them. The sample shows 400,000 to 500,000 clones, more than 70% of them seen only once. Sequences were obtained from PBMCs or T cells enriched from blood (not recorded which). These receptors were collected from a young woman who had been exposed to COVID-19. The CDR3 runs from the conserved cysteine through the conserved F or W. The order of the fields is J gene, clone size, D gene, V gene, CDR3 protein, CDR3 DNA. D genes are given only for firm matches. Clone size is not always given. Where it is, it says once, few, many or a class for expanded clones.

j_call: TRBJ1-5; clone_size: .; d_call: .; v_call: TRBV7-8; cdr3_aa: CASSLVGEGNQPQHF; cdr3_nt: TGTGCCAGCAGCTTAGTAGGGGAGGGCAATCAGCCCCAGCATTTT
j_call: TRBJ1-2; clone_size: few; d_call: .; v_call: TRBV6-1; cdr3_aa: CASSDYSGGAGYTF; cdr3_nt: TGTGCCAGCAGTGATTACTCAGGAGGGGCTGGCTACACCTTC
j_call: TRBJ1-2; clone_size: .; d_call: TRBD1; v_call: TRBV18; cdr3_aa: CASSLQGQDGYTF; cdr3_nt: TGTGCCAGCTCACTACAGGGGCAGGATGGCTACACCTTC
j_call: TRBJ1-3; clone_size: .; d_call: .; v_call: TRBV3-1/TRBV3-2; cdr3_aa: CASRGPGEPNTIYF; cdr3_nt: TGTGCCAGCCGTGGGCCAGGGGAGCCAAACACCATATATTTT
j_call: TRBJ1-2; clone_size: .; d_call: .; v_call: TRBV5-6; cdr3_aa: CASSLDQGNGYTF; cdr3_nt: TGTGCCAGCAGCTTGGATCAGGGTAACGGCTACACCTTC
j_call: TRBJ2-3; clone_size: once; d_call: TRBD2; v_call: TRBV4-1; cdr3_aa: CASSQGAGEVDTQYF; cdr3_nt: TGCGCCAGCAGCCAAGGAGCGGGGGAGGTAGATACGCAGTATTTT
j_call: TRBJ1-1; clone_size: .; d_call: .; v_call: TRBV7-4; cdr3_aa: CASSCPVGQYEAFF; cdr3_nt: TGTGCCAGCAGCTGCCCCGTGGGCCAGTATGAAGCTTTCTTT
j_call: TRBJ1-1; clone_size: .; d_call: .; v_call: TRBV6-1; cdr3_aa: CASSEAEEGTEAFF; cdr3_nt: TGTGCCAGCAGTGAAGCCGAGGAGGGCACTGAAGCTTTCTTT
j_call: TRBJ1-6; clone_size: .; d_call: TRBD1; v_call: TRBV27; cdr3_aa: CASSSGRGSSPLHF; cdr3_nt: TGTGCCAGCAGTTCGGGCAGGGGGTCTTCACCCCTCCACTTT
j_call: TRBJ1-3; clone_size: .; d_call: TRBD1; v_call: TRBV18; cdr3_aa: CASSLTDRVSGNTIYF; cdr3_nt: TGTGCCAGCTCACTTACTGACAGGGTGAGCGGAAACACCATATATTTT
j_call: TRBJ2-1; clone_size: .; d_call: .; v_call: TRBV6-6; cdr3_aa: CASSYYDGGEQFF; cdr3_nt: TGTGCCAGCAGTTACTATGACGGCGGTGAGCAGTTCTTC
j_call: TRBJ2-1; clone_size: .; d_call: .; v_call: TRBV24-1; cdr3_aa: CATSDLPHTGKNEQFF; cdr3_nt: TGTGCCACCAGTGATTTGCCCCATACAGGGAAGAATGAGCAGTTCTTC
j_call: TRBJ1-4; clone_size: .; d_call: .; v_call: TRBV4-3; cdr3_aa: CASSQDLPRGATNEKLFF; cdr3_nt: TGCGCCAGCAGCCAAGATCTCCCTCGGGGAGCAACTAATGAAAAACTGTTTTTT
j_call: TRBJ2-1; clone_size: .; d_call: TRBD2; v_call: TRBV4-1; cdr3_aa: CASSQEPGRAYNEQFF; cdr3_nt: TGCGCCAGCAGCCAAGAGCCCGGGAGGGCGTACAATGAGCAGTTCTTC
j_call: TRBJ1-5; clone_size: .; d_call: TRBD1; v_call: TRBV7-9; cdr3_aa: CASSLSAGGSQPQHF; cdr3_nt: TGTGCCAGCAGCTTATCCGCAGGGGGATCTCAGCCCCAGCATTTT
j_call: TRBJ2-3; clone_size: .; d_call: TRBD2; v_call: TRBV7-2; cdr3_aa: CASNRRLAGTDTQYF; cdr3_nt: TGTGCCAGCAACCGCCGACTAGCGGGCACAGATACGCAGTATTTT
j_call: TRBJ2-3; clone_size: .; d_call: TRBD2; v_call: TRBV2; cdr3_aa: CASILLPSGAIPDTQYF; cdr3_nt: TGTGCCAGCATCCTCCTTCCTAGCGGGGCGATACCAGATACGCAGTATTTT
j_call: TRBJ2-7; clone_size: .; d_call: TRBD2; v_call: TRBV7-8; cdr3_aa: CASSLPPRGTSAYEQYF; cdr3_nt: TGTGCCAGCAGCTTACCCCCCCGGGGGACTAGCGCCTACGAGCAGTACTTC
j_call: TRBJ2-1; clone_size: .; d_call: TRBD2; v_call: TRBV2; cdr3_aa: CASRVAGGGYNEQFF; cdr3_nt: TGTGCCAGCAGAGTAGCGGGAGGGGGTTACAATGAGCAGTTCTTC
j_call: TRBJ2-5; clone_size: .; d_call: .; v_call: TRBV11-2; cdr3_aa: CASSLSTGAQETQYF; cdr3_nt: TGTGCCAGCAGCTTATCGACGGGAGCACAAGAGACCCAGTACTTC
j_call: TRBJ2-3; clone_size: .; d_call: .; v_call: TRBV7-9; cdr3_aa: CASSSTGITDTQYF; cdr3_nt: TGTGCCAGCAGCTCCACAGGAATCACAGATACGCAGTATTTT
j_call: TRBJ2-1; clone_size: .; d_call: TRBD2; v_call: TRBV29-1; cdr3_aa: CSAVRGSLNEQFF; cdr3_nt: TGCAGCGCAGTGCGCGGGAGTTTGAATGAGCAGTTCTTC
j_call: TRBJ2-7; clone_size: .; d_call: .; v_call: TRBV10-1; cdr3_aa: CASSLTNSYEQYF; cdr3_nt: TGCGCCAGCAGTTTGACAAACTCCTACGAGCAGTACTTC
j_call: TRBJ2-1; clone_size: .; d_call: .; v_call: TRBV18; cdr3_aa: CASSPFPDRGLAGGDNEQFF; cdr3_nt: TGTGCCAGCTCACCCTTCCCGGACAGGGGTCTCGCGGGAGGGGACAATGAGCAGTTCTTC
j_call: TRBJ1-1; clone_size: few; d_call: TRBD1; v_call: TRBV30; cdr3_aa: CAWTGGGREGAFF; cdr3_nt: TGTGCCTGGACAGGGGGCGGAAGAGAGGGGGCTTTCTTT
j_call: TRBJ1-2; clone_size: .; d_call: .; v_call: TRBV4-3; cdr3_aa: CASSQDALSPGYTF; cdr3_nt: TGCGCCAGCAGCCAAGATGCGTTATCACCCGGCTACACCTTC
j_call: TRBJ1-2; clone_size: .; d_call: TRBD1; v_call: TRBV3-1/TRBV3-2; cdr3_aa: CASSQDPGGVYGYTF; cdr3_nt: TGTGCCAGCAGCCAAGACCCAGGGGGAGTCTATGGCTACACCTTC
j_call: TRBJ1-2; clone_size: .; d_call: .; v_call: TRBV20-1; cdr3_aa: CSVFVYGYTF; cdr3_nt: TGCAGTGTCTTCGTTTATGGCTACACCTTC
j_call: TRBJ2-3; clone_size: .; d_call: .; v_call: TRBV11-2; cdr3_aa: CASSLTRDQYF; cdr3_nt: TGTGCCAGCAGCTTAACCCGGGATCAGTATTTT
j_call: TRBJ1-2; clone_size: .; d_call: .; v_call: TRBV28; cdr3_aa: CASSLSSGWGYTF; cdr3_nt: TGTGCCAGCAGTTTATCCTCAGGGTGGGGCTACACCTTC
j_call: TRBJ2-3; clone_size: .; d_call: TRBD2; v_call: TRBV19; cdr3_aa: CASSIPGLADSADTQYF; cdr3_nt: TGTGCCAGTAGTATCCCGGGACTAGCGGACTCCGCAGATACGCAGTATTTT
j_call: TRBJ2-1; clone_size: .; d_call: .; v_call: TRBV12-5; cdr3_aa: CASARQGDHEQFF; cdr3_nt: TGTGCTAGTGCCCGTCAGGGTGACCATGAGCAGTTCTTC
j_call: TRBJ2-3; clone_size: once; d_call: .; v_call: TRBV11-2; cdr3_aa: CASSLVAGGTDTQYF; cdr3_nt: TGTGCCAGCAGCTTAGTGGCCGGGGGCACAGATACGCAGTATTTT
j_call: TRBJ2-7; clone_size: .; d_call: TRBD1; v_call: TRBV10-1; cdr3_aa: CASTRDREYGRDF; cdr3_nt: TGCGCCAGCACTAGGGACAGGGAGTACGGACGGGACTTC
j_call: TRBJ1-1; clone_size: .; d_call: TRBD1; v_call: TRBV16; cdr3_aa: CASSQSGQGLSEAFF; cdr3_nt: TGTGCCAGCAGCCAATCGGGACAGGGGTTGTCTGAAGCTTTCTTT
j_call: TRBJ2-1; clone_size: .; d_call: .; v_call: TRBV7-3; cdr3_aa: CASSLGIYGPEQFF; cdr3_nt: TGTGCCAGCAGCTTAGGTATCTATGGGCCTGAGCAGTTCTTC
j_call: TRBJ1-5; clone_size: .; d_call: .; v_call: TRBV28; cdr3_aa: CASRSGEERISNQPQHF; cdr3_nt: TGTGCCAGCAGGTCAGGGGAAGAACGCATTAGCAATCAGCCCCAGCATTTT
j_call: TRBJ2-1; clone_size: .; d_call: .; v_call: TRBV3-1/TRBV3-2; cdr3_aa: CASSQVGGGEQFF; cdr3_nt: TGTGCCAGCAGCCAAGTAGGAGGAGGTGAGCAGTTCTTC
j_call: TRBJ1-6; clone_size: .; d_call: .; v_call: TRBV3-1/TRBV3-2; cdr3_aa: CASSQGYRLNSPLHF; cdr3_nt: TGTGCCAGCAGCCAGGGGTACAGGTTGAACTCACCCCTCCACTTT
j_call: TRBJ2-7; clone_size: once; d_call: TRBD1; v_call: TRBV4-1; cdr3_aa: CASSHGGTGNEQYF; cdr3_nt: TGCGCCAGCAGCCACGGGGGGACAGGGAACGAGCAGTACTTC
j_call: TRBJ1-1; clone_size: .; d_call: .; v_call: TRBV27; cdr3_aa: CASSPTLNTEAFF; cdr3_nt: TGTGCCAGCAGCCCTACTCTCAACACTGAAGCTTTCTTT
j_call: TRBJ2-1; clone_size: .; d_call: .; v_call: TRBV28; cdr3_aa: CASSLAGESSYNEQFF; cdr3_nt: TGTGCCAGCAGTTTGGCCGGGGAGAGCTCCTACAATGAGCAGTTCTTC
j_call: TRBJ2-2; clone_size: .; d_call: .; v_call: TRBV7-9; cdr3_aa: CASSLGLGEFSGELFF; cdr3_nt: TGTGCCAGCAGCTTGGGATTAGGGGAATTCAGCGGGGAGCTGTTTTTT
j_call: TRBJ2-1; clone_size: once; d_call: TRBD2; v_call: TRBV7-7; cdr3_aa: CASSPKSGLAGGRTYNEQFF; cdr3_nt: TGTGCCAGCAGCCCGAAATCGGGACTAGCGGGTGGTCGAACCTACAATGAGCAGTTCTTC
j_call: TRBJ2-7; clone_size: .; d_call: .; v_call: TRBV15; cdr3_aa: CATSRDRSGSYEQYF; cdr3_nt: TGTGCCACCAGCAGAGACAGGAGCGGGTCCTACGAGCAGTACTTC
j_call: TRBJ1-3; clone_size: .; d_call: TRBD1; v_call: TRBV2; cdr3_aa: CASTRTGINSGNTIYF; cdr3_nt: TGTGCCAGCACCCGGACAGGAATCAACTCTGGAAACACCATATATTTT
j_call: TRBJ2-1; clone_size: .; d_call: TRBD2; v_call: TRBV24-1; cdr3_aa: CATSDRGLAGGLEQFF; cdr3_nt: TGTGCCACCAGTGATCGAGGACTAGCGGGGGGGCTTGAGCAGTTCTTC